Shown below are 2 T cell receptor beta chains from a single sample sequenced in a study of shared clonotypes between healthy human individuals. TCRdb's table, derived via immunoSEQ multiplex PCR, lists solely in-frame clones and lacks some. The sample holds 2 million to 3 million clones, 80% to 95% seen once. Sequenced input: naive CD4+ T cells from PBMCs. Described subset: CD45RA+ positively selected. The receptors were gathered from a man younger than 35 in good health. Some clones in this sample may be carry-over from other donors' samples.

The chain has TRBV7-8 and TRBJ2-5; D not resolved. Germline values: CDR1 SGHVS, CDR2 FQNEAQ. V dropped 7 bases and J dropped 4 bases, with 16 bases sitting between them. The CDR3 covers 14 residues. The CDR3 coding sequence is TGTGCCAGCACCCCCGGTAGGGCTCGAGAGACCCAGTACTTC. Protein sequence: CASTPGRARETQYF.

The chain couples TRBV2 to TRBJ2-5; no reliable D call. The V end was cut by 1 base, the J end by 7 bases, with 10 bases between. The CDR3 consists of 13 residues. The germline V gene has CDR1 SNHLY and CDR2 FYNNEI. The CDR3 sequence: CASSEGPWPTQYF. The CDR3, as DNA: TGTGCCAGCAGTGAAGGTCCGTGGCCGACCCAGTACTTC.